The sequence of this T cell receptor beta chain was determined in a study of cytomegalovirus exposure and HLA in healthy donors. CDR1 and CDR2 from the germline V gene are SGHVS and FQNEAQ. J lost 2 bases, V lost 3 bases, and 9 bases had no gene match. This CDR3 is 16 amino acids long. Vbeta (60) and Jbeta (13) primers were used in the PCR. Sequenced by immunoSEQ multiplex PCR; TCRdb stores in-frame clones only, minus some. The sample has about 170,000 clones; approximately 84% are singletons. This receptor was identified in a man aged 30 to 45 in good health and CMV-seropositive. Sequenced material: PBMCs. The chain has TRBV7-8 and TRBJ2-7; TRBD2 matches at 8 bases. The CDR3 DNA is TGTGCCAGCAGCTTCGGGCTAGCGGGCGATACCTACGAGCAGTACTTC. This gives the protein CASSFGLAGDTYEQYF.